This paragraph covers one TCR beta chain sequence. Original handling: Reference gene primers were amplified, and this amplification served to estimate nucleated cell counts. This table comes from immunoSEQ multiplex PCR, and its TCRdb copy is limited to in-frame clones, with some not included. V, J and clone size derive from that table, while D and trimming were established from the DNA sequence. The sample lists more than 100,000 clones; less than 90% were seen once. The record originates from a study of blood T cell repertoires in COVID-19. Study in general: Sites in the United States, Italy and Spain provided acute and convalescent COVID-19 samples. Sample material is recorded as cDNA or gDNA derived from T cells, B-cell-depleted T cells, or PBMCs.

Looked up from germline, CDR1 is SGHVS and CDR2 is FNYEAQ. The CDR3 has 15 amino acids. V lost 1 base to trimming and J lost 4 bases; unmatched junction nucleotides: 6. The chain carries TRBV7-6 and TRBJ2-5; 7 nucleotides match TRBD2. Sequenced input: peripheral blood. The sequence was collected from a human donor in a cohort sampled during active COVID-19. CDR3 DNA: TGTGCCAGCAGCTTAGAGATGAGCGGGATAGAGACCCAGTACTTC. It translates to CASSLEMSGIETQYF.